These 3 T cell receptor beta chains share one sample of origin, sequenced in a study of vaccination and CD4 T cells after COVID-19. No antigens are known for them. The treatment denotes: roughly ten-day PBMC culture with coronavirus spike peptide pools or control peptides (ViraFEST assay). Sequence data for DNA of cultured CD4+ T cells were generated by the Oncomine TCR Beta short-read assay. TCRdb independently ran MiXCR on the PCR reads; one entry per CDR3 protein. The repertoire holds roughly 12,000 distinct CDR3 sequences, with roughly 50% as singletons. The sample was CD4+ T cells from blood, cultured in vitro. The source of these receptors is a human donor who had recovered from COVID-19.

In its sample, this clonotype was seen a few times. The rearrangement links TRBV20-1 to TRBJ1-6, with 8 positions matching TRBD1. Germline V CDR1 and CDR2: DFQATT, SNEGSKA (reference sequence). V shed 6 bases, J shed 12 bases, and the junction held 7 bases outside the gene matches. This CDR3 has 12 residues. The CDR3 sequence: CSARGQRGPLHF. DNA for the CDR3: TGCAGTGCCAGGGGGCAACGGGGACCCCTCCACTTT.

This clonotype was found a few times. This chain links TRBV6-1 with TRBJ1-6, with unresolved D. From germline, CDR1 is MNHNS and CDR2 SASEGT. V lost 7 bases, J lost 10 bases, and 17 bases lay in between. The CDR3 totals 14 residues. The CDR3 DNA reads as TGTGCCAGCACGGGAAATGCGGTGAGATCACCCCTCCACTTT. Amino acid sequence: CASTGNAVRSPLHF.

This clonotype appeared a few times. Here the CDR3 reads CASSLLAAPQFF. DNA for the CDR3: TGTGCCAGTAGTCTACTAGCGGCTCCCCAGTTCTTC. The rearrangement uses TRBV19 and TRBJ2-1; 8 positions match TRBD2. The CDR3 sequence is 12 residues long. After removal of 5 bases from V and 13 bases from J, the junction contained 7 bases not matched to a gene. Germline values: CDR1 LNHDA, CDR2 SQIVND (reference sequence).